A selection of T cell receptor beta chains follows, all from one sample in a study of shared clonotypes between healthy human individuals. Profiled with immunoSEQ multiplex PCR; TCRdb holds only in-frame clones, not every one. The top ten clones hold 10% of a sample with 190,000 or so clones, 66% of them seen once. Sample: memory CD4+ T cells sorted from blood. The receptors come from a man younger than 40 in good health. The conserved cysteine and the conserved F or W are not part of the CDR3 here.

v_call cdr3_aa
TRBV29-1 SVEGGQGTDTQY
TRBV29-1 SGTDSPTEAF
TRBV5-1 ASSLAPGISDTQY
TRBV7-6 ASSPGLAGVGSYEQY
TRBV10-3 AISDGVAGTGELF
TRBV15 ATSRVHTGGNQPQH
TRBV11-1 ASSLDWVAGTYEQY
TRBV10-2 ASIEAGNTGELF
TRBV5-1 ASRVPTTNTGELF
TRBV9 ASSVGGYQETQY
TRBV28 ASTPLDRSRETQY
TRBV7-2 ASSLQGLFEQY
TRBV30 AWSRSSGMSNEQF
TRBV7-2 ASSLSHQETQY
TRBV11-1 ASIPVGRSGGQQF
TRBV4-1 ASSQDLYGQSTDTQY
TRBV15 ATSPSGSRDTQY
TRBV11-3 ASSNRDDYEQF
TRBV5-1 ASSARLAGGGNEQF
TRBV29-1 SVEDRAGAAF
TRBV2 ASSRNGLAEETQY
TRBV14 ASSLLAGYTDTQY
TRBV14 ASSQNRDTQY
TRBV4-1 ASSPLGSGSFIQY
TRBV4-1 ASSQDTRFTYGYT
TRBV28 ASRGQLLTYEQY
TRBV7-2 ASSLVETQY
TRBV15 ATSRDSAGDTEAF
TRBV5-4 ASSPGQANYGYT
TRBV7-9 ASSPGQTNTGELF
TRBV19 ASSYWTGGAPRELF
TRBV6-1 ASKRQGPSNYGYT
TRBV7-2 ASSFKDRGRNEQF
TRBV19 ASSIGQGYNEQF
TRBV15 ATSGELGASYEQY
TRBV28 ASNIRNEQF
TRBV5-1 ASSLPREVYNEQF
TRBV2 ASSELQGKF
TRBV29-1 SVHTGPGANVLT
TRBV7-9 ASSPIAGGIFTGELF
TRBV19 ASSLGVQETQY
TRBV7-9 ASSSQTGIGGAF
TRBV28 ASRRDRAAAF
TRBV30 AWDDRTRGRETQY
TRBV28 ASDRGHQETQY